The 10 T cell receptor beta chains given below trace back to one sample, sequenced in a study of T-cell reconstitution after alpha-beta-depleted transplantation in children. Unique molecular identifiers were incorporated when the TCRbeta library was constructed. TCRdb re-analysed the PCR reads in MiXCR, keeping a single row per CDR3 protein. The table shows under 450,000 distinct CDR3 sequences, with roughly 13% occurring only once. The starting material was PBMCs, obtained from the stem cell graft. Receptors were obtained from a human donor who donated a stem cell graft to a child with Fanconi anemia.

The sample holds many counts of this clonotype. V gene TRBV15 combines with J gene TRBJ1-1; no clear D gene. Germline CDR1 reads LNHNV; CDR2 reads YYDKDF (reference sequence). Between the trimmed V and J ends, which lost 0 bases and 5 bases, there was a span of 7 bases. CDR3 length: 13 residues. This CDR3 is CATSRDVWTEAFF. In nucleotides, the CDR3 is TGTGCCACCAGCAGAGACGTATGGACTGAAGCTTTCTTT.

The chain combines TRBV20-1 with TRBJ1-2; D possibly corresponds to TRBD1 (5 bases). This CDR3 contains 11 residues. Germline V CDR1 and CDR2: DFQATT, SNEGSKA (reference sequence). V was clipped by 7 bases and J by 8 bases, with 14 bases between them. CDR3 loop: CSGGTPRGYTF. The CDR3 bases are TGCAGTGGCGGGACCCCTCGCGGCTACACCTTC.

The chain is built from TRBV4-1 and TRBJ1-3; D ambiguous. This CDR3 is 13 amino acids long. CDR1 is MGHRA, CDR2 YSYEKL, per germline. Trimming pared 0 bases from V and 9 bases from J, leaving 9 bases between. The CDR3 region has the DNA TGCGCCAGCAGCCAAGATTCCGGTGGCACCATATATTTT. Residues: CASSQDSGGTIYF.

The J gene is TRBJ1-6, the V gene TRBV30, with a weak D call TRBD1 (5 bases). In germline, CDR1 is GTSNPN, CDR2 SVGIG (reference sequence). Trimming took off 2 bases at V and 7 bases at J, with 18 bases between the two ends. This CDR3 is built from 16 residues. The CDR3 loop is CAWSLRGGLGNSPLHF. The CDR3 DNA reads TGTGCCTGGAGTCTGAGGGGCGGACTGGGAAATTCACCCCTCCACTTT.

In this sample, this clonotype turned up a few times. The rearrangement joins TRBV19 to TRBJ2-1, with a tentative D call TRBD2 (7 bases). This CDR3 spans 13 amino acids. Looked up from germline, CDR1 is LNHDA and CDR2 is SQIVND (reference sequence). The germline V and J ends were trimmed by 2 bases and 8 bases, with 10 bases remaining between them. The CDR3 reads CASSITGGYEQFF. CDR3 bases: TGTGCCAGTAGTATAACGGGGGGCTATGAGCAGTTCTTC. The complete variable domain, with remaining parts taken from reference TRBV19 and TRBJ2-1, reads DGGITQSPKYLFRKEGQNVTLSCEQNLNHDAMYWYRQDPGQGLRLIYYSQIVNDFQKGDIAEGYSVSREKKESFPLTVTSAQKNPTAFYLCASSITGGYEQFFGPGTRLTVL.

This clonotype showed up many times. The DNA for the CDR3 is TGCAGCGTTAAGACAGAAACCGTGAACACTGAAGCTTTCTTT. Protein product: CSVKTETVNTEAFF. V usage is TRBV29-1 and J usage is TRBJ1-1; D might be TRBD1 (5 bases). Trimming pared 5 bases from V and 0 bases from J, leaving 13 bases between. The CDR3 sequence is 14 residues long. Germline V lookup: CDR1 SQVTM, CDR2 ANQGSEA. Full variable domain (missing parts from reference TRBV29-1 and TRBJ1-1): SAVISQKPSRDICQRGTSLTIQCQVDSQVTMMFWYRQQPGQSLTLIATANQGSEATYESGFVIDKFPISRPNLTFSTLTVSNMSPEDSSIYLCSVKTETVNTEAFFGQGTRLTVV.

The sample holds a few counts of this clonotype. V and J are TRBV12-3 or TRBV12-4 and TRBJ1-6; D gene ambiguous. The CDR3 runs 13 residues. Trimming took 2 bases from V and 7 from J, leaving 6 bases between them. In DNA form, the CDR3 reads TGTGCCAGCAGTTTATCTCGAAATTCACCCCTCCACTTT. Protein sequence: CASSLSRNSPLHF.

This clonotype appeared a few times. J is TRBJ2-6 and V is TRBV5-6, with TRBD1 matching 10 bases. The germline CDR1 and CDR2 sequences are SGHDT and YYEEEE. Losses at the gene ends were 0 bases for V and 0 bases for J; bases not matched to a gene: 6. This CDR3 spans 19 amino acids. The CDR3 DNA sequence: TGTGCCAGCAGCTTGGGACAGGGGGCTTCCCTCTCTGGGGCCAACGTCCTGACTTTC. Translation: CASSLGQGASLSGANVLTF. Looking up the rest from reference TRBV5-6 and TRBJ2-6 gives the full variable domain: DAGVTQSPTHLIKTRGQQVTLRCSPKSGHDTVSWYQQALGQGPQFIFQYYEEEERQRGNFPDRFSGHQFPNYSSELNVNALLLGDSALYLCASSLGQGASLSGANVLTFGAGSRLTVL.

Only a few counts were recorded for this clonotype. The rearrangement joins TRBV3-1 to TRBJ2-7, with D unclear. This CDR3 is built from 17 residues. V was shortened by 0 bases and J by 2 bases, with 17 bases between the two germline ends. Germline loops: CDR1 LGHDT, CDR2 YNNKEL (reference sequence). The CDR3 region is CASSQEIGLENPYEQYF. Written as DNA, the CDR3 is TGTGCCAGCAGCCAAGAGATTGGGCTAGAAAACCCCTACGAGCAGTACTTC.

As to this clonotype: A read error is possible here, since a much larger clone lies one base away. The chain uses TRBV20-1 and TRBJ2-1; 9 bases agree with TRBD2. The germline gives CDR1 DFQATT, CDR2 SNEGSKA (reference sequence). CDR3 length: 15 residues. V lost 5 bases, J lost 5 bases, and 10 bases stayed unmatched. The CDR3 sequence is CSAEGSGGRNNEQFF. CDR3 nucleotide sequence: TGCAGTGCTGAGGGAAGCGGGGGGAGGAACAATGAGCAGTTCTTC.